Below, one T cell receptor (beta chain) is given with its context. Its specificity is not known. The source of the sample is a study of CD8 T cells in ankylosing spondylitis. Whole-study findings and limits: There was a TCR beta motif, made of eight highly homologous variants, that appeared characteristic of ankylosing spondylitis blood. Disease-associated clones were CD8+ and fairly uncommon in peripheral blood. A subset of motif variants has previously been described in the synovial fluid and blood of reactive arthritis.

It was by quantitative 5'-RACE with molecular barcodes that TCR beta libraries were made. MiXCR, applied by TCRdb to the 5' RACE reads, yields one record per CDR3 protein. The table includes 35,000 or so distinct CDR3 sequences, about 15% detected once. CDR1 and CDR2 (germline): MDHEN, SYDVKM. Trimming stripped 7 bases from V and 5 bases from J, with 14 bases between. This CDR3 region has 14 residues. The TCR sequence derives from a male donor with ankylosing spondylitis or in good health (not recorded which). Sequencing was carried out using blood. V gene TRBV28 combines with J gene TRBJ2-2, with TRBD2 as a possible D gene (7 bases). The CDR3 DNA reads TGTGCCAGCAAGAGGGGGGGGAGGACCGGGGAGCTGTTTTTT. It codes for CASKRGGRTGELFF.